Presented here are 10 T cell receptor beta chains from one specimen sequenced in a study of blood T cell repertoires in COVID-19. Clones were sequenced by immunoSEQ multiplex PCR, and TCRdb holds only the in-frame ones, with some missing. The sample includes roughly 4,600 clones, around 88% of them seen just once. What was sequenced was peripheral blood. The receptor set was obtained from a man between 65 and 80 years old with COVID-19, enrolled during active disease.

As DNA, the CDR3 is TGTGCCAGCGGCGGACGGACAGGGAACAATGAGCAGTTCTTC. Its protein product is CASGGRTGNNEQFF. The chain is built from TRBV5-4 and TRBJ2-1; 8 bases map to TRBD1. Per germline, CDR1 SGHNT and CDR2 YYREEE (reference sequence). V dropped 7 bases and J dropped 5; count of bases not matched to a gene: 8. The CDR3 has 14 residues.

The chain joins TRBV13 to TRBJ2-1, with 8 bases fitting TRBD1. Germline values: CDR1 PRHDT, CDR2 FYEKMQ (reference sequence). The V segment lost 5 bases and the J segment 7 bases; nucleotides outside the gene matches: 4. The CDR3 contains 13 residues. The CDR3 loop reads CASSTTGANEQFF. Written as DNA, the CDR3 is TGTGCCAGCAGCACGACAGGGGCGAATGAGCAGTTCTTC.

This sequence joins TRBV27 and TRBJ1-2; 8 bases are a match to TRBD1. V lost 5 bases and J lost 8; bases outside the gene matches: 7. Germline CDR1 is MNHEY and CDR2 is SMNVEV (reference sequence). The CDR3 covers 13 residues. This chain's CDR3 is CASSPRTGRGYTF. CDR3 coding DNA: TGTGCCAGCAGTCCCCGGACAGGGAGAGGCTACACCTTC.

This clone was counted a few times. The J gene is TRBJ2-2, the V gene TRBV19; D remains ambiguous. The V and J ends lost 6 bases and 6 bases respectively, with 5 bases between them. CDR3 length: 11 amino acids. Germline CDR1 reads LNHDA; CDR2 reads SQIVND (reference sequence). CDR3 amino acids: CASSPPGELFF. CDR3 sequence (DNA): TGTGCCAGTAGCCCTCCCGGGGAGCTGTTTTTT.

V is TRBV13 and J is TRBJ2-3; 11 bases map to TRBD2. The CDR3 covers 17 residues. Trimming took 4 bases from V and 4 from J; bases not matched to a gene: 10. Per the germline V gene, CDR1 is PRHDT and CDR2 is FYEKMQ (reference sequence). This CDR3 reads CASSSRGSGGAADTQYF. In DNA form, the CDR3 reads TGTGCCAGCAGCTCCCGGGGTAGCGGGGGGGCCGCAGATACGCAGTATTTT.

The chain employs TRBV6-5 and TRBJ2-7; 12 bases are shared with TRBD1. V dropped 6 bases and J dropped 6; count of bases not matched to a gene: 9. CDR3 size: 15 residues. Germline V gene sequence: CDR1 MNHEY, CDR2 SVGAGI. The CDR3: CASSLLRDRGREQYF. DNA for the CDR3: TGTGCCAGCAGCCTCCTCCGGGACAGGGGGCGCGAGCAGTACTTC.

By share of the sample, this clone is large. The chain has TRBV6-5 and TRBJ2-7; no clear D gene. The V end was cut by 2 bases, the J end by 6 bases, with 14 bases between. Looked up from germline, CDR1 is MNHEY and CDR2 is SVGAGI. This CDR3 contains 14 residues. CDR3 bases: TGTGCCAGCAGTTACGAGCTGTCTGGGCTCGAGCAGTACTTC. Translating gives CASSYELSGLEQYF.

The chain links TRBV7-9 to TRBJ2-7, with 7 bases identical to TRBD1. Germline V lookup: CDR1 SEHNR, CDR2 FQNEAQ (reference sequence). This CDR3 has 13 residues. V shed 1 base and J 6 bases; nucleotides not matched to a gene: 3. CDR3 loop: CASSLGDSSEQYF. CDR3 nucleotides: TGTGCCAGCAGCTTAGGGGACAGCAGCGAGCAGTACTTC. The whole variable domain, filled in from reference TRBV7-9 and TRBJ2-7, reads DTGVSQNPRHKITKRGQNVTFRCDPISEHNRLYWYRQTLGQGPEFLTYFQNEAQLEKSRLLSDRFSAERPKGSFSTLEIQRTEQGDSAMYLCASSLGDSSEQYFGPGTRLTVT.

This rearrangement joins TRBV7-2 to TRBJ1-1, with D possibly being TRBD1 (6 bases). V shed 3 bases and J shed 5 bases, with 13 bases lying between them. Germline CDR1 and CDR2: SGHTA and FQGNSA. CDR3 length: 14 residues. CDR3 nucleotides: TGTGCCAGCAGCTTTCAGGCAGGGGTTACTGAAGCTTTCTTT. It codes for CASSFQAGVTEAFF.

This clone is large by share. This sequence joins TRBV4-2 and TRBJ2-1, with D perhaps matching TRBD2 (5 bases). This CDR3 is 12 amino acids long. V was shortened by 4 bases and J by 8 bases, with 9 bases between the two germline ends. The germline CDR1 and CDR2 sequences are LGHNA and YNFKEQ. The CDR3 region has the DNA TGTGCCAGCAGCCCTACAGCGGATGAGCAGTTCTTC. It specifies CASSPTADEQFF.